This note documents a single TCR beta chain sequence. Its matching antigen is unknown. The data are from a study of shared clonotypes between healthy human individuals. At the deep level, the assay was run. Every subset's genomic DNA went evenly onto several immunoSEQ plates. Libraries were prepared by immunoSEQ multiplex PCR; TCRdb keeps only in-frame clonotypes and omits some of them. The top ten clones hold 15% to 20% of a sample with around 300,000 clones, 80% to 90% of them seen once. Findings and caveats of the study: Several donors had approximately 4.6% of their naive CD4 clonotypes in common.

Germline V gene lookup returns CDR1 MGHRA and CDR2 YSYEKL. Unmatched junction bases numbered 11, after V lost 4 bases and J lost 0 bases. CDR3 size: 18 residues. Combining CD45RO+ cells with CCR7-negative CD45RA+ TemRA cells gave CD8 memory. Material for sequencing was memory CD8+ T cells sorted from blood. Noted subset: CD45RO+ cells pooled with CCR7-negative TemRA cells. V usage is TRBV4-1 and J usage is TRBJ2-1, with 8 bases that match TRBD1. The receptor's source is a man aged 18 to 29 in good health. DNA for the CDR3: TGCGCCAGCAGCCCATCCATCAGGGGGCCAGACTCCTACAATGAGCAGTTCTTC. It translates to CASSPSIRGPDSYNEQFF.